This T cell receptor (beta chain) was captured in a study of blood T cell repertoires in COVID-19. Turning to the study itself: T cells, B-cell-depleted T cells, or PBMCs supplied cDNA or gDNA.

Seattle-derived patients entered the study during active infection and were followed longitudinally. This CDR3 has 14 amino acids. Germline V gives CDR1 SEHNR, CDR2 FQNEAQ (reference sequence). Trimming shortened V by 8 bases and J by 2 bases, and 14 bases separated the two germline ends. Assay: immunoSEQ multiplex PCR; the TCRdb copy retains only in-frame clones and omits some. Of about 500,000 clones listed, 75% to 90% are singletons. The material sequenced was peripheral blood. This TCR derives from a man aged 18 to 29 with COVID-19, enrolled during active disease. The chain combines TRBV7-9 with TRBJ2-3; no definite D call. CDR3 sequence: CASENKYLTDTQYF. CDR3 DNA: TGTGCCAGCGAAAACAAGTACCTCACAGATACGCAGTATTTT.